Below, 12 T cell receptor beta chains from the same sample are listed, as sequenced in a study of T cells in Graves' hyperthyroidism and ophthalmopathy. Template material for amplifying TCR beta CDR3 regions consisted of RNA transcripts. Using the HTBI primer set, a first-round RT-PCR was run on the TCR CDR3. TCRdb reanalysed the multiplex PCR reads using MiXCR and keeps one entry per CDR3 protein. The table includes about 210,000 distinct CDR3 sequences, around 17% detected once. The specimen was blood. Every receptor here comes from a man between 40 and 49 years old with Graves' hyperthyroidism.

This clonotype was observed at least ten times. V and J are TRBV20-1 and TRBJ1-5, with D possibly matching TRBD1 (5 bases). Germline values: CDR1 DFQATT, CDR2 SNEGSKA (reference sequence). The CDR3 has 16 amino acids. V was cut by 2 bases and J by 4 bases, with 18 bases left in between. Here the CDR3 DNA reads TGCAGTGCTAGAACCTCCTCCGGGACCTCGAATCAGCCCCAGCATTTT. This encodes CSARTSSGTSNQPQHF.

The rearrangement joins TRBV7-6 to TRBJ2-1, with D unresolved. Trimming stripped 5 bases from V and 0 bases from J, with 14 bases between. The CDR3 consists of 16 residues. CDR1 is SGHVS and CDR2 is FNYEAQ in the germline V gene. The CDR3 sequence: CASSQPQRSSYNEQFF. CDR3 coding DNA: TGTGCCAGCAGCCAACCACAGAGGAGCTCCTACAATGAGCAGTTCTTC.

This clonotype was recorded at least ten times. The chain uses TRBV18 and TRBJ2-7; D gene uncertain. V shed 3 bases and J shed 6 bases, with 6 bases lying between them. Germline V gives CDR1 KGHSH, CDR2 LQKENI. The CDR3 loop spans 11 amino acids. As DNA, the CDR3 is TGTGCCAGCTCACCCGGTAGCGAGCAGTACTTC. Translating gives CASSPGSEQYF.

This sequence joins TRBV10-3 and TRBJ2-3, with TRBD1 identical over 8 bases. Germline V gene sequence: CDR1 ENHRY, CDR2 SYGVKD. Losses at the gene ends were 0 bases for V and 6 bases for J; bases not matched to a gene: 5. The CDR3 runs 15 residues. In nucleotides, the CDR3 is TGTGCCATCAGTGAGTCCACAGGGGGGTCTGATACGCAGTATTTT. Translating gives CAISESTGGSDTQYF.

This clonotype was found many times. The genes are TRBV12-3 or TRBV12-4 and TRBJ1-3; D is ambiguous. V was pared by 5 bases and J by 2 bases, with 16 bases between. CDR3 length: 16 amino acids. The CDR3 region has the DNA TGTGCCAGCAGTATCCCCCACCAGATTACTGGAAACACCATATATTTT. This translates into CASSIPHQITGNTIYF.

The chain recombines TRBV19 with TRBJ1-5, with D unclear. Germline V gives CDR1 LNHDA, CDR2 SQIVND (reference sequence). Trimming pared 10 bases from V and 3 bases from J, leaving 10 bases between. CDR3 size: 12 residues. In DNA form, the CDR3 reads TGTGCCACCGCGAGTGCCAATCAGCCCCAGCATTTT. It yields the protein CATASANQPQHF.

This clonotype was recorded at least ten times. J is TRBJ2-7 and V is TRBV24-1; D unclear. The CDR3 is 13 amino acids. V dropped 7 bases and J dropped 4 bases, with 13 bases sitting between them. Germline values: CDR1 KGHDR, CDR2 SFDVKD. The CDR3 region is CATSGRATYEQYF. The CDR3 DNA reads as TGTGCCACCAGCGGCCGGGCCACATACGAGCAGTACTTC.

Written as DNA, the CDR3 is TGTGCCAGCAGCCCGACCGGGACTAGCATGGAGACCCAGTACTTC. It encodes CASSPTGTSMETQYF. The chain recombines TRBV7-3 with TRBJ2-5, with 9 positions matching TRBD2. J gave up 5 bases and V 5 bases, and 9 bases lay outside the gene matches. The germline V gene has CDR1 SGHTA and CDR2 FQGTGA. CDR3 length equals 15 residues.

This clonotype was recorded at least ten times. The V gene is TRBV7-9, the J gene TRBJ2-1, with 8 bases identical to TRBD1. The germline gives CDR1 SEHNR, CDR2 FQNEAQ (reference sequence). V shed 5 bases and J 1 base; nucleotides not matched to a gene: 7. The CDR3 is 16 amino acids. CDR3 in amino acids: CASSLGQGLSYNEQFF. As DNA, the CDR3 is TGTGCCAGCAGCCTCGGACAGGGCCTTTCCTACAATGAGCAGTTCTTC.

The sample holds a few counts of this clonotype. This chain links TRBV7-3 with TRBJ2-3; D is perhaps TRBD1 or TRBD2 (6 bases each). The germline CDR1 and CDR2 sequences are SGHTA and FQGTGA. V lost 5 bases and J lost 1, with 10 bases in between. The CDR3 extends over 14 amino acids. This CDR3 reads CASSPEGGTDTQYF. In DNA, the CDR3 is TGTGCCAGCAGCCCGGAGGGGGGCACAGATACGCAGTATTTT.

The chain couples TRBV11-2 to TRBJ2-4, with 7 nucleotides matching TRBD2. V was clipped by 1 base and J by 9 bases; unmatched bases: 9. Germline values: CDR1 SGHAT, CDR2 FQNNGV. This CDR3 is built from 15 residues. DNA for the CDR3: TGTGCCAGCAGCTTAGGGGCTGGGGGGGTGGGCATTCAGTACTTC. Amino acids: CASSLGAGGVGIQYF.

A note on this clonotype: A much larger clone lies one base from this, so it may be a read error. The missing conserved phenylalanine or tryptophan at the end of this CDR3 makes a read error likely. This CDR3 reads CASSNTGTPEAFL. The CDR3 region has the DNA TGTGCCAGCAGCAACACCGGGACACCTGAAGCTTTCCTT. The rearrangement joins TRBV3-1 to TRBJ1-1, with D perhaps matching TRBD1 (6 bases). The CDR3 length is 13 residues. The V gene's germline CDR1 is LGHDT and CDR2 YNNKEL (reference sequence). Trimming cost V 5 bases and J 6 bases, with 13 bases left between them.